The rows below give T cell receptor beta chains drawn from one sample of a study of cytomegalovirus exposure and HLA in healthy donors. The method was immunoSEQ multiplex PCR; TCRdb's version includes in-frame clones alone and lacks a portion of them. In the table there are approximately 44,000 clones, 75% to 90% of which are singletons. The sample was PBMCs. The receptors were gathered from a woman in her thirties or forties in good health and CMV-seropositive. Each CDR3 is given with its conserved first and last residue. D genes are given only for firm matches. Clone sizes are given selectively: once, few, many, or a class where the clone is expanded.

j_call d_call v_call clone_size cdr3_aa cdr3_nt
TRBJ1-2 TRBD1 TRBV29-1 few CSVDRATPVYGYTF TGCAGCGTGGACAGGGCAACGCCTGTCTATGGCTACACCTTC
TRBJ1-2 TRBD1 TRBV6-5 . CASSRGDRGNYGYTF TGTGCCAGCAGTCGCGGGGACAGGGGGAATTATGGCTACACCTTC
TRBJ1-1 TRBD1 TRBV10-1 . CASSPRQGVTEAFF TGCGCCAGCAGCCCGAGACAGGGGGTCACTGAAGCTTTCTTT
TRBJ2-5 TRBD2 TRBV6-1 . CASSEPGLAAQETQYF TGTGCCAGCAGTGAACCGGGACTAGCGGCTCAAGAGACCCAGTACTTC
TRBJ1-6 . TRBV7-2 once CASSLRSGPLHF TGTGCCAGCAGCCTGCGATCGGGACCCCTCCACTTT
TRBJ2-5 . TRBV5-1 . CASSPRDIQETQYF TGCGCCAGCAGCCCAAGAGACATTCAAGAGACCCAGTACTTC
TRBJ2-1 TRBD2 TRBV18 . CASSPRTSADNEQFF TGTGCCAGCTCACCGAGGACTAGCGCCGACAATGAGCAGTTCTTC
TRBJ2-7 TRBD1 TRBV5-8 . CASMRAGGYEQYF TGTGCCAGCATGAGGGCAGGGGGATACGAGCAGTACTTC
TRBJ2-1 TRBD1 TRBV9 . CASSARTETGNEQFF TGTGCCAGCAGCGCGAGAACCGAGACAGGGAATGAGCAGTTCTTC
TRBJ2-1 TRBD2 TRBV6-4 once CASSDLERGGYEQFF TGTGCCAGCAGTGACTTGGAGCGGGGGGGTTATGAGCAGTTCTTC
TRBJ1-4 TRBD1 TRBV5-1 . CASSPGTANEKLFF TGCGCCAGCAGTCCCGGGACAGCCAATGAAAAACTGTTTTTT
TRBJ2-6 . TRBV5-1 . CASRKDITGANVLTF TGCGCCAGCCGTAAGGACATAACTGGGGCCAACGTCCTGACTTTC
TRBJ1-2 TRBD1 TRBV2 few CASSIDFGTALYGYTF TGTGCCAGCAGTATCGATTTCGGGACAGCCCTTTATGGCTACACCTTC
TRBJ1-3 . TRBV5-1 . CASSETPGNTIYF TGCGCCAGCAGTGAAACTCCTGGAAACACCATATATTTT
TRBJ2-1 . TRBV19 . CASSILPGNEQFF TGTGCCAGTAGTATTCTCCCGGGCAATGAGCAGTTCTTC
TRBJ1-1 . TRBV27 . CASSSPRGGFRNTEAFF TGTGCCAGCAGTTCGCCCCGAGGGGGATTTAGGAACACTGAAGCTTTCTTT
TRBJ2-1 TRBD2 TRBV27 . CASSFTSGSPPEQFF TGTGCCAGCAGTTTTACTAGCGGGAGCCCTCCTGAGCAGTTCTTC
TRBJ2-6 . TRBV28 . CASRTLADSSGANVLTF TGTGCCAGCAGGACCTTAGCGGATAGCTCTGGGGCCAACGTCCTGACTTTC
TRBJ1-2 . TRBV2 . CASSRERNYGYTF TGTGCCAGCAGTAGGGAGCGGAACTATGGCTACACCTTC
TRBJ1-3 . TRBV27 . CASRGGYGNTIYF TGTGCCAGCAGAGGGGGTTATGGAAACACCATATATTTT
TRBJ1-2 . TRBV9 . CASSVGTPTGLYGYTF TGTGCCAGCAGCGTAGGAACCCCGACAGGTCTCTATGGCTACACCTTC
TRBJ1-2 TRBD1 TRBV5-6 . CASSRRDRDSPTFGYTF TGTGCCAGCAGCCGGCGGGACAGGGACTCACCCACTTTTGGCTACACCTTC
TRBJ2-2 TRBD2 TRBV6-1 . CASSQLAGGQRELFF TGTGCCAGCAGTCAACTAGCGGGAGGCCAGAGAGAGCTGTTTTTT
TRBJ2-7 TRBD2 TRBV6-1 . CASSDQRGGIEQYF TGTGCCAGCAGTGACCAGCGGGGGGGGATCGAGCAGTACTTC
TRBJ2-3 . TRBV14 . CASSQDFYNTQYF TGTGCCAGCAGCCAAGATTTCTATAATACGCAGTATTTT
TRBJ2-1 TRBD1 TRBV9 . CASSVVQGVNNEQFF TGTGCCAGCAGCGTAGTACAGGGGGTGAACAATGAGCAGTTCTTC
TRBJ1-2 . TRBV28 . CASSPGGTNYGYTF TGTGCCAGCAGCCCGGGGGGGACCAACTATGGCTACACCTTC
TRBJ2-1 TRBD2 TRBV5-1 . CASSSLAGGNYNEQFF TGCGCCAGCAGCTCCCTAGCGGGAGGCAATTACAATGAGCAGTTCTTC
TRBJ1-2 . TRBV6-6 . CASSYSPSGRNYGYTF TGTGCCAGCAGTTACTCCCCATCAGGGCGAAACTATGGCTACACCTTC
TRBJ1-1 . TRBV12-5 once CASGLPTGQNTEAFF TGTGCTAGTGGTTTGCCAACAGGGCAGAACACTGAAGCTTTCTTT
TRBJ2-1 . TRBV5-8 . CASRGAGTRLDGEQFF TGTGCCAGCAGAGGCGCCGGGACAAGGTTGGATGGTGAGCAGTTCTTC
TRBJ1-2 . TRBV10-3 . CAISDRGRYATNYGYTF TGTGCCATCAGTGACAGGGGCCGGTATGCCACTAACTATGGCTACACCTTC
TRBJ2-1 . TRBV5-4 . CASSHRGVTYNEQFF TGTGCCAGCAGCCACCGCGGGGTAACCTACAATGAGCAGTTCTTC
TRBJ1-3 . TRBV12-5 few CASGLHSGQGGNTIYF TGTGCTAGTGGTTTGCACTCGGGCCAGGGTGGAAACACCATATATTTT
TRBJ1-1 TRBD1 TRBV30 . CAWVTGTGDSEAFF TGTGCCTGGGTCACCGGGACAGGGGACTCTGAAGCTTTCTTT
TRBJ2-7 TRBD1 TRBV2 . CAGGQGSYEQYF TGTGCCGGGGGACAGGGCTCCTACGAGCAGTACTTC
TRBJ1-2 . TRBV21-1 . CASSLGNRAGYTF TGTGCCAGCAGCCTCGGGAATCGGGCAGGCTACACCTTC
TRBJ1-5 TRBD1 TRBV19 . CATGTGYRPQHF TGTGCCACCGGGACAGGATATAGGCCCCAGCATTTT
TRBJ1-1 TRBD1 TRBV7-9 . CATAMTGTPTEAFF TGTGCCACTGCCATGACAGGGACACCGACTGAAGCTTTCTTT
TRBJ2-3 . TRBV5-4 . CVSGDWGTDTQYF TGTGTTTCGGGGGATTGGGGCACAGATACGCAGTATTTT
TRBJ2-7 TRBD2 TRBV27 few CASSFRLAVTYEQYF TGTGCCAGCAGTTTCCGACTAGCGGTTACCTACGAGCAGTACTTC
TRBJ2-3 TRBD1 TRBV5-1 . CASSPGTGTDTQYF TGCGCCAGCAGCCCCGGGACAGGCACAGATACGCAGTATTTT
TRBJ1-2 TRBD1 TRBV6-5 . CASSTRGDNNYGYTF TGTGCCAGCAGTACCAGGGGGGACAATAACTATGGCTACACCTTC
TRBJ2-1 . TRBV10-3 . CAISEFGLGEQFF TGTGCCATCAGTGAGTTTGGACTCGGTGAGCAGTTCTTC
TRBJ2-6 . TRBV29-1 . CSAQGGIPGANVLTF TGCAGCGCCCAGGGGGGCATACCTGGGGCCAACGTCCTGACTTTC
TRBJ2-3 . TRBV21-1 . CASSRMTLPPTDTQYF TGTGCCAGCAGCAGGATGACACTCCCCCCCACAGATACGCAGTATTTT
TRBJ1-3 TRBD1 TRBV6-6 hyperexpanded CASSSGTETTIYF TGTGCCAGCAGCTCCGGGACAGAGACCACCATATATTTT
TRBJ1-2 TRBD1 TRBV19 . CASSLGQGNYGYTF TGTGCCAGTAGCCTCGGACAGGGCAACTATGGCTACACCTTC
TRBJ2-4 . TRBV2 once CASSETVLLAKNIQYF TGTGCCAGCAGTGAAACGGTCCTCTTAGCCAAAAACATTCAGTACTTC
TRBJ2-1 TRBD2 TRBV7-3 . CASSFRASGRDEQFF TGTGCCAGCAGCTTCCGTGCTAGCGGGAGAGATGAGCAGTTCTTC